The present TCR beta chain was sequenced within a study of cytomegalovirus exposure and HLA in healthy donors. Study context: When 350 to 500 donors were genotyped, about 86% of them were found to fall in the Caucasian-associated ancestry cluster.

PCR was performed using 60 Vbeta and 13 Jbeta primers. The method was immunoSEQ multiplex PCR; TCRdb's version includes in-frame clones alone and lacks a portion of them. The data hold roughly 150,000 clones, with approximately 81% observed a single time. Note on this clone: The target antigen is unknown.

Likely unrecorded immune exposures existed in these nominally healthy donors. V shed 4 bases, J shed 5 bases, and the junction held 13 bases outside the gene matches. The CDR3 runs 16 residues. The germline V gene has CDR1 MNHEY and CDR2 SMNVEV (reference sequence). Broader study findings: An analysis done earlier found most TCR beta V segments productive about 87% or about 30% of the time. The study labeled fewer than 200 TCR beta chains cytomegalovirus-associated.

The chain joins TRBV27 to TRBJ1-2, with TRBD1 matching 7 bases. Sequencing input: PBMCs. This TCR came from a woman between 40 and 55 years old in good health and CMV-seropositive. CDR3 coding DNA: TGTGCCAGCAGTTCCTCTACAGGGGACGACACATATGGCTACACCTTC. Translation gives CASSSSTGDDTYGYTF.